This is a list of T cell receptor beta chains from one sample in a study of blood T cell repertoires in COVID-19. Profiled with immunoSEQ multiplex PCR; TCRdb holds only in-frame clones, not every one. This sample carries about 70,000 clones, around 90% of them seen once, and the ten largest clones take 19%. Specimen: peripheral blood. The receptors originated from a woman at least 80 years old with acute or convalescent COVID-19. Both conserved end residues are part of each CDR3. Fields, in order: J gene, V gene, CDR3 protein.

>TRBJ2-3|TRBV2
CASRVDRADTDTQYF
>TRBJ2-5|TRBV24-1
CATSDPDRYQETQYF
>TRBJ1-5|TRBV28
CATRKLLHNQPQHF
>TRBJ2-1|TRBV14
CASSQPGPQGGEQFF
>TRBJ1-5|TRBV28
CASSLWPGASNQPQHF
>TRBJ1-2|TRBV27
CASKPRDRGLSGYTF
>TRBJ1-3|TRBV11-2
CASSSGTVSGNTIYF
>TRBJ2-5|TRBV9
CASSVKQRGETQYF
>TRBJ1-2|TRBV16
CASSQSARNYGYTF
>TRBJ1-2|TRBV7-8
CATVNRGQNGYTF
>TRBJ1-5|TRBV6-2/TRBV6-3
CASSYLRGGVGNQPQHF
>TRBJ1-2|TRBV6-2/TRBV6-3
CASSYQGRISGGYTF
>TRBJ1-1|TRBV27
CASRRQGKVTEAFF
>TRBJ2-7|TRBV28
CASSLSGEQYF
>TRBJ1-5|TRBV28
CASSPGGGWSNQPQHF
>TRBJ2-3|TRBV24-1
CATSPDLATQYF